This record covers a single T cell receptor (beta chain). Its antigen is unknown. This record comes from a study of radiotherapy plus CTLA-4 blockade in lung cancer. Study in general: In about 20% of patients, objective responses were seen; around 31% had disease control.

Alongside CTLA-4 blockade with ipilimumab, patients with chemo-refractory metastatic non-small-cell lung cancer received focal radiation. Repertoires were generated with immunoSEQ multiplex PCR, while TCRdb's copy carries only in-frame clones and drops some. The sample includes fewer than 95,000 clones, 83% of them seen just once. Study conclusions and caveats: Following radiotherapy plus ipilimumab, tumor-derived TCR clones expanded in the blood.

The CDR3 runs 16 residues. Germline V gene sequence: CDR1 MRHNA, CDR2 SNTAGT. V was clipped by 3 bases and J by 1 base; unmatched bases: 5. This chain joins TRBV6-4 and TRBJ2-3; 9 nucleotides match TRBD2. This sequence originates from a human donor with non-small cell lung cancer who had stable disease on radiotherapy plus ipilimumab. The material was peripheral blood, obtained from a patient treated with radiotherapy plus ipilimumab. This CDR3 reads CASSERVAGGTDTQYF. The CDR3 DNA reads TGTGCCAGCAGTGAAAGGGTAGCGGGGGGCACAGATACGCAGTATTTT.